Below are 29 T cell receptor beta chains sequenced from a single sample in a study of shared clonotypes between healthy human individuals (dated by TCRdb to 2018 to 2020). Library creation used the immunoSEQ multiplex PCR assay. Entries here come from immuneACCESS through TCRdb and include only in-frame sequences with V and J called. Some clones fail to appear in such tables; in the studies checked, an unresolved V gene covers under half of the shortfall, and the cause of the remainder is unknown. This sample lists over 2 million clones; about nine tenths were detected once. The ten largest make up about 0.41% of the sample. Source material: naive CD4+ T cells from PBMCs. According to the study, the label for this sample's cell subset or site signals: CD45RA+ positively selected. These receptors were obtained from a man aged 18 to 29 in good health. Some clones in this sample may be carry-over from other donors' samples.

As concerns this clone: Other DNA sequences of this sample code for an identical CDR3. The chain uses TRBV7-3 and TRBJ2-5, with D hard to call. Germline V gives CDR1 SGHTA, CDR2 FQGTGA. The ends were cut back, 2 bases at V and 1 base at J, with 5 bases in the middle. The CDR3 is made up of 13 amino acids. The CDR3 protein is CASSLSPQETQYF. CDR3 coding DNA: TGTGCCAGCAGCTTATCCCCCCAAGAGACCCAGTACTTC. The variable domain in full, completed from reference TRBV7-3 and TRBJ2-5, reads GAGVSQTPSNKVTEKGKYVELRCDPISGHTALYWYRQSLGQGPEFLIYFQGTGAADDSGLPNDRFFAVRPEGSVSTLKIQRTERGDSAVYLCASSLSPQETQYFGPGTRLLVL.

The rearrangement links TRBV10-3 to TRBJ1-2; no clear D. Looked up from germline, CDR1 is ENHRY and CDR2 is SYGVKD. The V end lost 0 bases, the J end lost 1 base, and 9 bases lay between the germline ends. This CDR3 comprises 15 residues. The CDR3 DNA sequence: TGTGCCATCAGTGAGTCGAGCGGATATAACTATGGCTACACCTTC. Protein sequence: CAISESSGYNYGYTF.

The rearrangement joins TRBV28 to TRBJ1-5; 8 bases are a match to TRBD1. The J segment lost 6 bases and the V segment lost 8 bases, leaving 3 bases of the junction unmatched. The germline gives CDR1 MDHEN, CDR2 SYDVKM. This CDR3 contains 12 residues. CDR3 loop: CASGQGSQPQHF. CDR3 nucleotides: TGTGCCAGCGGACAGGGTAGTCAGCCCCAGCATTTT.

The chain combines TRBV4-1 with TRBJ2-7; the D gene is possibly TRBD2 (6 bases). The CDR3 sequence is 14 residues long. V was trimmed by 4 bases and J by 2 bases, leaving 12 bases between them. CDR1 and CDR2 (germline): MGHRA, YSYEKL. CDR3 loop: CASSPGPGAYEQYF. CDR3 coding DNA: TGCGCCAGCAGCCCCGGGCCGGGGGCCTACGAGCAGTACTTC.

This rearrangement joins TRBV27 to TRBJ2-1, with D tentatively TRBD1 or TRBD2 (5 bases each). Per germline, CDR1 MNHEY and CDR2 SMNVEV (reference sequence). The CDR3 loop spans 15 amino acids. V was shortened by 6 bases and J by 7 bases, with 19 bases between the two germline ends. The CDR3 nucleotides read TGTGCCAGCAGACGAAGGTCCGGGGCCGTAAATGAGCAGTTCTTC. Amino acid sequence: CASRRRSGAVNEQFF.

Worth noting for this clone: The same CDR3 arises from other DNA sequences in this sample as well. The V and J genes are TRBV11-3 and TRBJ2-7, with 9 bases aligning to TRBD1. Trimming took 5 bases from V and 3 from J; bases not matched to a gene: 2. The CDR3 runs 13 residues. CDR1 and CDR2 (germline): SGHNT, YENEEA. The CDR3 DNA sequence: TGTGCCAGCAGCCCGGGACAGGGCTACGAGCAGTACTTC. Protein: CASSPGQGYEQYF.

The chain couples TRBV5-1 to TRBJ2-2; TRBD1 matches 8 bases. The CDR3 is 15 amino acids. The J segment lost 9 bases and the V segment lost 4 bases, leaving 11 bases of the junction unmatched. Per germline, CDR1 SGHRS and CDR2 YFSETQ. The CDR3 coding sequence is TGCGCCAGCAGCCAGAGTACAGGGGGGATTTGGGAGCTGTTTTTT. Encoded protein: CASSQSTGGIWELFF.

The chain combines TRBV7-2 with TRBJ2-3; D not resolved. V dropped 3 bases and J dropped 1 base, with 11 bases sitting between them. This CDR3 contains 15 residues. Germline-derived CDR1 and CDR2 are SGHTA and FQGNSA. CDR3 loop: CASSFMGTRTDTQYF. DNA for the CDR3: TGTGCCAGCAGCTTTATGGGAACACGCACAGATACGCAGTATTTT.

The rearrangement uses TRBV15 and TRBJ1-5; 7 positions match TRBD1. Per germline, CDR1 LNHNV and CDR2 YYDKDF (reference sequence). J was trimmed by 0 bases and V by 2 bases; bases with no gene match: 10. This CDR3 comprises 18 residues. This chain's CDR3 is CATSRTRDRHLSNQPQHF. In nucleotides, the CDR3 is TGTGCCACCAGCAGAACTCGGGACAGACACCTTAGCAATCAGCCCCAGCATTTT. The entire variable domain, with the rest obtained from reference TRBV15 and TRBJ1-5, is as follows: DAMVIQNPRYQVTQFGKPVTLSCSQTLNHNVMYWYQQKSSQAPKLLFHYYDKDFNNEADTPDNFQSRRPNTSFCFLDIRSPGLGDTAMYLCATSRTRDRHLSNQPQHFGDGTRLSIL.

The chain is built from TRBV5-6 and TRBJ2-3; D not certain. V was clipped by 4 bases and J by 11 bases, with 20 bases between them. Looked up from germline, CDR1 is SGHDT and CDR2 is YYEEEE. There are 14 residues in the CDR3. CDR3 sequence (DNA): TGTGCCAGCAGCCATCCAACTGACCCCTCGGAGCAGTATTTT. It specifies CASSHPTDPSEQYF.

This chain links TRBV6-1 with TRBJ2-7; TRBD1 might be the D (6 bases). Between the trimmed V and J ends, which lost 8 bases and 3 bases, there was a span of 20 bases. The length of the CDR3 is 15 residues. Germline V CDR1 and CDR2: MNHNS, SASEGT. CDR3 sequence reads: CASYAQGSTHYEQYF. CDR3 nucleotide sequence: TGTGCCAGCTACGCCCAGGGGTCCACACACTACGAGCAGTACTTC.

Here the CDR3 reads CASRQGPVNTEAFF. The CDR3 region has the DNA TGTGCCAGCAGACAGGGGCCCGTGAACACTGAAGCTTTCTTT. The gene calls are TRBV28 and TRBJ1-1; 7 bases match TRBD1. Germline assignment: CDR1 MDHEN and CDR2 SYDVKM. The CDR3 has 14 amino acids. V was pared by 6 bases and J by 0 bases, with 4 bases of the junction left unmatched.

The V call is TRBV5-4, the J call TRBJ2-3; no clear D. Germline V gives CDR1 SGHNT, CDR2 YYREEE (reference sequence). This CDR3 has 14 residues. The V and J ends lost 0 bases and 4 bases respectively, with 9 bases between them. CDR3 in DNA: TGTGCCAGCAGCTTGGCACGGGCGGCAGATACGCAGTATTTT. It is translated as CASSLARAADTQYF.

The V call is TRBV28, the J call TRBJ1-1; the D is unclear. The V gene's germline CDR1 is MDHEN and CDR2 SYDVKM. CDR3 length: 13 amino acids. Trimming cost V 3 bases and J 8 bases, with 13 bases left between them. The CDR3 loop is CASSLVGGNEAFF. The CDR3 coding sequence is TGTGCCAGCAGTTTGGTAGGAGGGAACGAAGCTTTCTTT.

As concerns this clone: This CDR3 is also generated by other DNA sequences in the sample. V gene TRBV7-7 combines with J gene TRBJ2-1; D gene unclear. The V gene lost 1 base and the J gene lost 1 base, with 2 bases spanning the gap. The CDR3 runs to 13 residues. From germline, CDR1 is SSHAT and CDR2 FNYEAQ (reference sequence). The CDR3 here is CASSLDSYNEQFF. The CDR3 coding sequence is TGTGCCAGCAGCTTAGATTCCTACAATGAGCAGTTCTTC.

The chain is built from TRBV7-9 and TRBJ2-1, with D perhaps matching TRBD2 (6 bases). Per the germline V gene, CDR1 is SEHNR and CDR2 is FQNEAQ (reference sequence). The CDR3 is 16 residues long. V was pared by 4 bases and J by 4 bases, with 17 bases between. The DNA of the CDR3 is TGTGCCAGCAGCTCGGCCGGGACTCCGAAATACAATGAGCAGTTCTTC. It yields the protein CASSSAGTPKYNEQFF.

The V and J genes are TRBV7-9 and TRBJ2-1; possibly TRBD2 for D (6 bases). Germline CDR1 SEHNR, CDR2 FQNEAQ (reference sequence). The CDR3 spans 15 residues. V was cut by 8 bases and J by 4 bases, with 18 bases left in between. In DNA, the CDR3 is TGTGCCAGCCCATATGGGGGGTCGGGGTACAATGAGCAGTTCTTC. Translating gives CASPYGGSGYNEQFF. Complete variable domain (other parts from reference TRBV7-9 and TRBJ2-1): DTGVSQNPRHKITKRGQNVTFRCDPISEHNRLYWYRQTLGQGPEFLTYFQNEAQLEKSRLLSDRFSAERPKGSFSTLEIQRTEQGDSAMYLCASPYGGSGYNEQFFGPGTRLTVL.

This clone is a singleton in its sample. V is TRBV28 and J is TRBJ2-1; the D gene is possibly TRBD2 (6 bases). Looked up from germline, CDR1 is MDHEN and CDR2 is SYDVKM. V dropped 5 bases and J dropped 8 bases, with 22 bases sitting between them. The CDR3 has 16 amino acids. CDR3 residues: CASSPADLRSGDEQFF. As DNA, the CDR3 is TGTGCCAGCAGTCCTGCAGACCTCAGGTCGGGGGATGAGCAGTTCTTC.

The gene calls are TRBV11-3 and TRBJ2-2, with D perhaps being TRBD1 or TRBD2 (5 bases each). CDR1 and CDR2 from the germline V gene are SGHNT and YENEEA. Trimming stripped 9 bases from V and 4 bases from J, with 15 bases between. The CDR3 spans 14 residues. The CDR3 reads CASTAGTGTGELFF. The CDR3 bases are TGTGCCAGTACGGCAGGGACCGGCACCGGGGAGCTGTTTTTT.

The CDR3 region is CASSKGYTQETQYF. The CDR3, as DNA: TGTGCCAGCAGTAAGGGGTATACCCAAGAGACCCAGTACTTC. The chain is built from TRBV2 and TRBJ2-5, with a weak D call TRBD1 (5 bases). This CDR3 spans 14 amino acids. The V gene lost 5 bases and the J gene lost 1 base, with 11 bases spanning the gap. Looked up from germline, CDR1 is SNHLY and CDR2 is FYNNEI.

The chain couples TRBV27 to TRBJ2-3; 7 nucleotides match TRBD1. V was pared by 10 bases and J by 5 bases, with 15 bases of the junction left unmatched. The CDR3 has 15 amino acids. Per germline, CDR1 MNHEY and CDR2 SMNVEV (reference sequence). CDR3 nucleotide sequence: TGTGCCACACACCCAGGGACAGTCATGGGAGATACGCAGTATTTT. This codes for CATHPGTVMGDTQYF.

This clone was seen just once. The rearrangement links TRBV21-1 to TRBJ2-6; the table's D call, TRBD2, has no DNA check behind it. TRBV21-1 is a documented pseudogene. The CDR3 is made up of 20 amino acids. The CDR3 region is CASSAKDGGSKGYGANVLTF. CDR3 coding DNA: TGTGCCAGCAGCGCTAAAGACGGGGGTTCCAAGGGGTACGGGGCCAACGTCCTGACTTTC.

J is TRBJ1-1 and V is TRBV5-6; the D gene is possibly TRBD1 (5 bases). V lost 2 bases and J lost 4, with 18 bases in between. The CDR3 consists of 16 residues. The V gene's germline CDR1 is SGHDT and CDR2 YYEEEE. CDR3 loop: CASSFRQNRWGTEAFF. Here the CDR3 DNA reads TGTGCCAGCAGCTTTCGACAGAATCGCTGGGGCACTGAAGCTTTCTTT.

CDR3 loop: CASSSPQGPLHF. CDR3 nucleotide sequence: TGTGCCAGCAGTTCACCGCAGGGGCCCCTCCACTTT. The gene calls are TRBV27 and TRBJ1-6; TRBD1 might be the D (6 bases). Per the germline V gene, CDR1 is MNHEY and CDR2 is SMNVEV (reference sequence). Between the trimmed V and J ends, which lost 4 bases and 13 bases, there was a span of 11 bases. The CDR3 runs to 12 residues.

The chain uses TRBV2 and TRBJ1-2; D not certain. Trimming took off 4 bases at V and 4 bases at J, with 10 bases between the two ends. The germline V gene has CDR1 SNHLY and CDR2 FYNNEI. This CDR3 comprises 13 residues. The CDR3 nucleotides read TGTGCCAGCAGTGTTTTGCAGAGCTATGGCTACACCTTC. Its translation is CASSVLQSYGYTF. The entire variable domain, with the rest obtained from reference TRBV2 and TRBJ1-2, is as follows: EPEVTQTPSHQVTQMGQEVILRCVPISNHLYFYWYRQILGQKVEFLVSFYNNEISEKSEIFDDQFSVERPDGSNFTLKIRSTKLEDSAMYFCASSVLQSYGYTFGSGTRLTVV.

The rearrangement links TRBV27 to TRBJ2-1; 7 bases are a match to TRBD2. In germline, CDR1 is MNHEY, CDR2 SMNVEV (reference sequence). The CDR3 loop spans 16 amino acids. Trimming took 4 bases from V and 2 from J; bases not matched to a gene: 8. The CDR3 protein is CASSSLWGRAYNEQFF. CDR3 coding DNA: TGTGCCAGCAGTTCGCTATGGGGGAGGGCCTACAATGAGCAGTTCTTC.

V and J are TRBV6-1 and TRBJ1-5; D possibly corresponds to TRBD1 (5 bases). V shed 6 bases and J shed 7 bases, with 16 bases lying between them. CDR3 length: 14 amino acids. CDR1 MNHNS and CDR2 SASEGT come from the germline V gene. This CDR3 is CASRPRGGGQPQHF. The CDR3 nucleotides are TGTGCCAGCAGGCCGCGGGGGGGTGGGCAGCCCCAGCATTTT.

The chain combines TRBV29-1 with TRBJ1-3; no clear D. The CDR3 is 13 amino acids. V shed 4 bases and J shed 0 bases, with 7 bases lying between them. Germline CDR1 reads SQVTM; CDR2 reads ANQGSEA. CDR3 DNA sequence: TGCAGCGTTGTACCCCTCTCTGGAAACACCATATATTTT. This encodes CSVVPLSGNTIYF.

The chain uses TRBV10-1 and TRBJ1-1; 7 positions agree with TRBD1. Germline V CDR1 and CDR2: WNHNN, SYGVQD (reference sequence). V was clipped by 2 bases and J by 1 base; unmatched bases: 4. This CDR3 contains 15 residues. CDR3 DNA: TGCGCCAGCAGTGAGACGAGACAGGGGAACACTGAAGCTTTCTTT. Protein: CASSETRQGNTEAFF.